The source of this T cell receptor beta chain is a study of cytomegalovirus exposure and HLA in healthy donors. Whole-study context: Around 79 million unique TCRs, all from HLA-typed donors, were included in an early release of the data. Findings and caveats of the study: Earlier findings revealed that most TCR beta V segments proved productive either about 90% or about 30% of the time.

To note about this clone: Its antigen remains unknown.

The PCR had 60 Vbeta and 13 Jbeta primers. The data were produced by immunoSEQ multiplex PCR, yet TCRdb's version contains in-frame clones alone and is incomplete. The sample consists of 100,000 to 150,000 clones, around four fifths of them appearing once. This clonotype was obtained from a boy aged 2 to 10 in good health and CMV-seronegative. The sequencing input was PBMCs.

As DNA, the CDR3 is TGCGCCAGCAGTGTCGACAGATCTTACGAGCAGTACTTC. The encoded protein is CASSVDRSYEQYF. This sequence joins TRBV10-2 and TRBJ2-5; D may be TRBD1 (5 bases). The tail of the sequence fits TRBJ2-7 better, so the J call may be wrong. Germline V CDR1 and CDR2: WSHSY, SAAADI. This CDR3 region has 13 residues.